The 28 T cell receptor beta chains given below trace back to one sample, sequenced in a study of shared clonotypes between healthy human individuals. Repertoires were generated with immunoSEQ multiplex PCR, while TCRdb's copy carries only in-frame clones and drops some. The data show millions of clones, with more than 90% seen just once and over 0.12% held by the top ten. The sequencing sample was made of naive CD4+ T cells sorted from blood. Subset noted: CD45RA+ positively selected. The receptor set was obtained from a man aged 18 to 35 in good health.

V and J are TRBV7-2 and TRBJ1-4; D gene uncertain. Germline CDR1 is SGHTA and CDR2 is FQGNSA. Trimming shortened V by 2 bases and J by 3 bases, and 10 bases separated the two germline ends. This CDR3 is 15 amino acids long. CDR3 sequence (DNA): TGTGCCAGCAGCTTATTGTCAGTCTCTAATGAAAAACTGTTTTTT. It yields the protein CASSLLSVSNEKLFF.

The chain couples TRBV6-1 to TRBJ1-1; D remains ambiguous. Germline V CDR1 and CDR2: MNHNS, SASEGT. V was pared by 3 bases and J by 3 bases, with 11 bases between. The CDR3 is 14 amino acids. This CDR3 is CASSEGSGYTEAFF. As DNA, the CDR3 is TGTGCCAGCAGTGAGGGGAGTGGGTACACTGAAGCTTTCTTT.

The rearrangement joins TRBV9 to TRBJ1-2; tentative D call: TRBD1 (5 bases). This CDR3 is built from 15 residues. The germline gives CDR1 SGDLS, CDR2 YYNGEE. Trimming removed 4 bases from V and 4 bases from J, with 17 bases in between. The CDR3 sequence: CASSTRSDSLYGYTF. The CDR3 region has the DNA TGTGCCAGCAGCACCCGATCAGACAGCCTCTATGGCTACACCTTC.

The chain combines TRBV6-1 with TRBJ2-5; D uncertain. This CDR3 has 14 amino acids. The germline V and J ends were trimmed by 1 base and 7 bases, with 13 bases remaining between them. Per germline, CDR1 MNHNS and CDR2 SASEGT. The DNA of the CDR3 is TGTGCCAGCAGTGAAGAGTTGGGTTGGGGGACCCAGTACTTC. It is translated as CASSEELGWGTQYF.

The chain recombines TRBV27 with TRBJ2-2; D gene unclear. V was trimmed by 6 bases and J by 0 bases, leaving 14 bases between them. This CDR3 is built from 16 residues. Germline V CDR1 and CDR2: MNHEY, SMNVEV (reference sequence). The CDR3 loop is CASSLQVASNTGELFF. Here the CDR3 DNA reads TGTGCCAGCAGCCTCCAAGTAGCCTCGAACACCGGGGAGCTGTTTTTT.

The J gene is TRBJ1-6, the V gene TRBV2; no firm D call. Germline V gene data show CDR1 as SNHLY and CDR2 as FYNNEI. The V end was cut by 3 bases, the J end by 12 bases, with 6 bases between. The CDR3 has 11 amino acids. The CDR3 sequence is CASSESEPLHF. CDR3 coding DNA: TGTGCCAGCAGTGAGAGTGAACCCCTCCACTTT.

The chain employs TRBV7-6 and TRBJ2-1; 8 nucleotides match TRBD1. V was clipped by 5 bases and J by 0 bases; unmatched bases: 6. This CDR3 is 16 amino acids long. The germline CDR1 and CDR2 sequences are SGHVS and FNYEAQ. The CDR3: CASSPGQGRSYNEQFF. As DNA, the CDR3 is TGTGCCAGCAGCCCCGGACAGGGCCGCTCCTACAATGAGCAGTTCTTC. Complete variable domain (other parts from reference TRBV7-6 and TRBJ2-1): GAGVSQSPRYKVTKRGQDVALRCDPISGHVSLYWYRQALGQGPEFLTYFNYEAQQDKSGLPNDRFSAERPEGSISTLTIQRTEQRDSAMYRCASSPGQGRSYNEQFFGPGTRLTVL.

This chain joins TRBV7-2 and TRBJ2-2; D ambiguous. Germline V gene data show CDR1 as SGHTA and CDR2 as FQGNSA. Trimming took 3 bases from V and 3 from J, leaving 5 bases between them. This CDR3 has 13 residues. CDR3 loop: CASSLDYTGELFF. CDR3 DNA: TGTGCCAGCAGCTTGGATTACACCGGGGAGCTGTTTTTT.

The chain couples TRBV5-4 to TRBJ2-7; tentatively, D is TRBD1 (5 bases). Trimming took off 7 bases at V and 3 bases at J, with 11 bases between the two ends. Germline V gene sequence: CDR1 SGHNT, CDR2 YYREEE (reference sequence). The CDR3 length is 12 residues. CDR3 sequence (DNA): TGTGCCAGCGCGCAGGGCGGCTACGAGCAGTACTTC. It is translated as CASAQGGYEQYF.

This rearrangement joins TRBV2 to TRBJ1-1, with 7 nucleotides matching TRBD1. CDR3 length: 14 residues. CDR1 is SNHLY, CDR2 FYNNEI, per germline. V shed 7 bases and J 0 bases; nucleotides not matched to a gene: 5. Here the CDR3 DNA reads TGTGCCAGCACTAAGACAGGGATGAACACTGAAGCTTTCTTT. It is translated as CASTKTGMNTEAFF.

This chain links TRBV6-1 with TRBJ2-7; the D gene could be TRBD1 or TRBD2 (5 bases each). The CDR3 runs to 15 residues. Trimming left V 6 bases short and J 0 bases short, with 15 bases between. The germline V gene has CDR1 MNHNS and CDR2 SASEGT. In nucleotides, the CDR3 is TGTGCCAGCAGAAAACAGGCGGGTAGCTCCTACGAGCAGTACTTC. The encoded protein is CASRKQAGSSYEQYF.

The rearrangement uses TRBV2 and TRBJ1-4; 8 bases are shared with TRBD1. The V gene end was trimmed by 7 bases and the J gene end by 8 bases; junction bases not matched to a gene: 6. The CDR3 length is 13 residues. Germline CDR1 reads SNHLY; CDR2 reads FYNNEI. CDR3 residues: CASNGQGREKLFF. The DNA for the CDR3 is TGTGCCAGCAACGGACAGGGCAGGGAAAAACTGTTTTTT.

In its sample, this clone was seen once. V usage is TRBV12-5 and J usage is TRBJ2-1, with TRBD2 identical over 11 bases. J was trimmed by 7 bases and V by 5 bases; bases with no gene match: 13. This CDR3 region has 17 residues. Germline values: CDR1 LGHNT, CDR2 FRNRAP. CDR3 nucleotide sequence: TGTGCTAGTGGTCGGACTAGCGGGTCGTTGATCGGGAATGAGCAGTTCTTC. It codes for CASGRTSGSLIGNEQFF.

J is TRBJ2-4 and V is TRBV7-2, with D uncertain. This CDR3 is built from 13 residues. Trimming took off 6 bases at V and 1 base at J, with 7 bases between the two ends. Germline lookup yields CDR1 SGHTA and CDR2 FQGNSA. CDR3 amino acids: CASSAGAKNIQYF. The CDR3 region has the DNA TGTGCCAGCAGTGCTGGGGCCAAAAACATTCAGTACTTC.

The rearrangement links TRBV7-9 to TRBJ2-2, with TRBD1 matching over 8 bases. With V trimmed by 3 bases and J by 5 bases, 5 bases remained unmatched. This CDR3 contains 15 residues. CDR1 is SEHNR and CDR2 is FQNEAQ in the germline V gene (reference sequence). The CDR3 is CASSFRTGHTGELFF. For the CDR3, the DNA is TGTGCCAGCAGCTTCCGGACAGGGCATACCGGGGAGCTGTTTTTT.

This clone was picked up one time. The chain couples TRBV15 to TRBJ1-2; D possibly corresponds to TRBD1 (5 bases). The germline gives CDR1 LNHNV, CDR2 YYDKDF (reference sequence). The CDR3 is made up of 16 amino acids. Deletions cut 1 base from V and 7 bases from J, with 19 bases between. Written as DNA, the CDR3 is TGTGCCACCAGCAGAGGTAGCCCCTTGGAAAGGGGTGGCTACACCTTC. This translates into CATSRGSPLERGGYTF.

As regards this clone: Germline is not matched at one junction end, which may reflect a read error. The V and J genes are TRBV7-2 and TRBJ2-7, with TRBD2 as a possible D gene (7 bases). CDR1 SGHTA and CDR2 FQGNSA come from the germline V gene. This CDR3 is 16 amino acids long. This CDR3 reads CASTLGGRGVIYEQYF. The CDR3 DNA sequence: TGTGCCAGCACCTTAGGGGGGAGGGGAGTAATCTACGAGCAGTACTTC.

The V and J genes are TRBV2 and TRBJ1-4, with 8 bases fitting TRBD1. With V trimmed by 6 bases and J by 7 bases, 7 bases remained unmatched. The CDR3 is 14 amino acids. CDR1 is SNHLY, CDR2 FYNNEI, per germline. The CDR3 DNA reads TGTGCCAGCAGGGAGGGACAGGAGGCTGAAAAACTGTTTTTT. Amino acids: CASREGQEAEKLFF.

This clone was detected only once. Other DNA sequences in the same sample also yield this CDR3. The rearrangement uses TRBV7-8 and TRBJ2-3; 7 nucleotides agree with TRBD2. V lost 1 base and J lost 1; bases outside the gene matches: 2. The CDR3 is 15 residues long. Germline CDR1 is SGHVS and CDR2 is FQNEAQ. DNA for the CDR3: TGTGCCAGCAGCTTAGGGCTAGCGGGCACAGATACGCAGTATTTT. This encodes CASSLGLAGTDTQYF.

In the case of this clone: Other DNA sequences from this sample encode an identical CDR3 as well. The chain has TRBV15 and TRBJ2-7; TRBD2 agrees at 9 bases. Germline V gene lookup returns CDR1 LNHNV and CDR2 YYDKDF (reference sequence). V was clipped by 0 bases and J by 3 bases; unmatched bases: 3. CDR3 size: 15 residues. DNA of the CDR3: TGTGCCACCAGCAGAGATCGAGCGGGGGGCTACGAGCAGTACTTC. It specifies CATSRDRAGGYEQYF.

V usage is TRBV5-6 and J usage is TRBJ1-4, with TRBD1 identical over 8 bases. V gave up 5 bases and J gave up 3 bases; unmatched junction bases: 3. CDR1 is SGHDT and CDR2 is YYEEEE in the germline V gene. CDR3 size: 14 residues. The CDR3 nucleotides read TGTGCCAGCAGGAGACAGGGGTCTAATGAAAAACTGTTTTTT. The encoded protein is CASRRQGSNEKLFF.

This chain uses TRBV6-1 with TRBJ1-2, with D perhaps TRBD1 (5 bases). CDR1 is MNHNS, CDR2 SASEGT, per germline. Trimming took 0 bases from V and 4 from J, leaving 12 bases between them. The CDR3 is 15 residues long. The CDR3 here is CASSEAGAGPYGYTF. The CDR3 bases are TGTGCCAGCAGTGAAGCTGGAGCAGGGCCCTATGGCTACACCTTC.

The gene calls are TRBV29-1 and TRBJ2-3; 10 nucleotides agree with TRBD2. The length of the CDR3 is 16 residues. V lost 0 bases to trimming and J lost 2 bases; unmatched junction nucleotides: 5. In germline, CDR1 is SQVTM, CDR2 ANQGSEA. The CDR3 DNA reads TGCAGCGTTGAAGAACCCAGCGGGGGGGTCACAGATACGCAGTATTTT. Translating it yields CSVEEPSGGVTDTQYF.

DNA for the CDR3: TGCGCCAGCAGCCCAGGGGGGGTCGGGACCACTGAAGCTTTCTTT. It specifies CASSPGGVGTTEAFF. The chain recombines TRBV4-3 with TRBJ1-1, with 7 bases that match TRBD1. V dropped 4 bases and J dropped 4; count of bases not matched to a gene: 9. There are 15 residues in the CDR3. Germline lookup yields CDR1 LGHNA and CDR2 YSLEER.

The rearrangement links TRBV30 to TRBJ1-1, with D maybe TRBD1 (5 bases). The ends were cut back, 0 bases at V and 0 bases at J, with 8 bases in the middle. The CDR3 is made up of 14 amino acids. Germline V gene sequence: CDR1 GTSNPN, CDR2 SVGIG (reference sequence). CDR3 DNA sequence: TGTGCCTGGAGTGTAAGGGGAATGAACACTGAAGCTTTCTTT. Translating it yields CAWSVRGMNTEAFF.

This chain joins TRBV29-1 and TRBJ1-3; the D is unclear. The V and J ends lost 1 base and 4 bases respectively, with 11 bases between them. The length of the CDR3 is 14 residues. The germline gives CDR1 SQVTM, CDR2 ANQGSEA. The CDR3 reads CSVEGPGQGNTIYF. Written as DNA, the CDR3 is TGCAGCGTTGAAGGGCCCGGGCAAGGAAACACCATATATTTT.

CDR3 region: CASWSRGYSPLHF. In DNA, the CDR3 is TGTGCCAGCTGGTCCAGGGGATATTCACCCCTCCACTTT. V and J are TRBV19 and TRBJ1-6, with D maybe TRBD1 (6 bases). Germline CDR1 and CDR2: LNHDA and SQIVND (reference sequence). The CDR3 contains 13 residues. V was pared by 9 bases and J by 8 bases, with 14 bases between.

V is TRBV19 and J is TRBJ2-5, with a possible D match to TRBD1 (5 bases). The germline CDR1 and CDR2 sequences are LNHDA and SQIVND (reference sequence). The CDR3 sequence is 16 residues long. Trimming stripped 5 bases from V and 1 base from J, with 17 bases between. The CDR3, as DNA: TGTGCCAGTAGTTTCGGTGGGGCAGGGATCCAAGAGACCCAGTACTTC. Residues: CASSFGGAGIQETQYF.